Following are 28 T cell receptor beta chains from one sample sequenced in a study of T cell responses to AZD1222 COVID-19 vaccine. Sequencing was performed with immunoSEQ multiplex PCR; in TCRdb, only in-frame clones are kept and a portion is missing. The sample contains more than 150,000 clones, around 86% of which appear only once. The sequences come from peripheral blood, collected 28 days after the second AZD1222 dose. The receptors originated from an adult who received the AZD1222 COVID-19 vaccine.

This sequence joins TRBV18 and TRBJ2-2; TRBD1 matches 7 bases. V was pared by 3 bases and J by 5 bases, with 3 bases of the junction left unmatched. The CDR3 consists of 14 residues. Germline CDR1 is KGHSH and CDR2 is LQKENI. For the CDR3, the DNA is TGTGCCAGCTCACCGATACAGGGGACCGGGGAGCTGTTTTTT. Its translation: CASSPIQGTGELFF.

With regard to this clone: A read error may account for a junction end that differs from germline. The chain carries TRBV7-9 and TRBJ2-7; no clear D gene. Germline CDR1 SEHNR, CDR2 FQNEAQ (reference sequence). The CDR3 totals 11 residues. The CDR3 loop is CASSLAAIVEF. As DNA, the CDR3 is TGTGCCAGCAGCTTAGCGGCCATAGTAGAGTTC.

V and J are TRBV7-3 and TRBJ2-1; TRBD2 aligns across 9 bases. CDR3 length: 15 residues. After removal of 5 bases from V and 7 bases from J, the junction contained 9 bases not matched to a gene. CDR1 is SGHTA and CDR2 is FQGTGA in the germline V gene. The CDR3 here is CASSLRLAGKNEQFF. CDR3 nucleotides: TGTGCCAGCAGCCTTCGGCTAGCGGGAAAAAATGAGCAGTTCTTC.

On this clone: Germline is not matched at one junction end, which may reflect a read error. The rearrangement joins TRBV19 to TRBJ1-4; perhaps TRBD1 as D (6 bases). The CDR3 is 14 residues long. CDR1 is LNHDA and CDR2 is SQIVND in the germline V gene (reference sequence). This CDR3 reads CASSDPGQGSSGVF. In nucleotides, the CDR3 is TGTGCCAGTAGTGACCCGGGCCAGGGGAGCTCCGGGGTTTTT. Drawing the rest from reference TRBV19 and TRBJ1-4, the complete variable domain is DGGITQSPKYLFRKEGQNVTLSCEQNLNHDAMYWYRQDPGQGLRLIYYSQIVNDFQKGDIAEGYSVSREKKESFPLTVTSAQKNPTAFYLCASSDPGQGSSGVFGSGTQLSVL.

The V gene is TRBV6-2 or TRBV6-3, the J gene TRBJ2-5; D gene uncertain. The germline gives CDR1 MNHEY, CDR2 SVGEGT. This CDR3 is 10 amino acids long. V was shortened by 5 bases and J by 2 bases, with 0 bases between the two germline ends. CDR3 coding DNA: TGTGCCAGCAGTCAAGAGACCCAGTACTTC. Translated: CASSQETQYF.

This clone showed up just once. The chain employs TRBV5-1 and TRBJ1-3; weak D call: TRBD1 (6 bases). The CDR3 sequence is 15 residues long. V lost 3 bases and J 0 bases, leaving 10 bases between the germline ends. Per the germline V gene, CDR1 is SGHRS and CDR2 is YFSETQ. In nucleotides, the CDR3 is TGCGCCAGCAGCTCCGGACAGCCCTCTGGAAACACCATATATTTT. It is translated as CASSSGQPSGNTIYF.

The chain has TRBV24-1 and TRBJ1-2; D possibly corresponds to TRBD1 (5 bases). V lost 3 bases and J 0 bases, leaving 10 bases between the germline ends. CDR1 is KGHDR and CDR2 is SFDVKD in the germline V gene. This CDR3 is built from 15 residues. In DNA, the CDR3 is TGTGCCACCAGTGATCTCCAGGGAGCTAACTATGGCTACACCTTC. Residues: CATSDLQGANYGYTF.

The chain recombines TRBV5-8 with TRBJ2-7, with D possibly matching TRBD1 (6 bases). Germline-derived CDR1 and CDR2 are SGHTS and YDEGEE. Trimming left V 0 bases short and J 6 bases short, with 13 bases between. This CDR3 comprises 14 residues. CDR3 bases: TGTGCCAGCAGCTTGGTTCAGGGGATCTCCGAGCAGTACTTC. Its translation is CASSLVQGISEQYF.

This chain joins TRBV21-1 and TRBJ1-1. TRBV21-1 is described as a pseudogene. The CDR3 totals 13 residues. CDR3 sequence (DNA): TGTGCCAGCAGACAGGGAGGGGGGACTGAAGCTTTCTTT. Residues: CASRQGGGTEAFF.

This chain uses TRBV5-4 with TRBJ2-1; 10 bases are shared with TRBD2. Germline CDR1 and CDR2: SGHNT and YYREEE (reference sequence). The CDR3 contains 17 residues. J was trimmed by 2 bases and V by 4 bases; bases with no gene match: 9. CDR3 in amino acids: CASSPGTSVPAYNEQFF. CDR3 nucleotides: TGTGCCAGCAGCCCCGGGACTAGCGTACCAGCCTACAATGAGCAGTTCTTC.

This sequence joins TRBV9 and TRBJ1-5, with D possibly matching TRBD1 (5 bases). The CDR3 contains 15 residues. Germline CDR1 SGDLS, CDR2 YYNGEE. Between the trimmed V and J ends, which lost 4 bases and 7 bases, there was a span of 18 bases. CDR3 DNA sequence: TGTGCCAGCAGCCCCAATGGCAGGGCGGACCAGCCCCAGCATTTT. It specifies CASSPNGRADQPQHF.

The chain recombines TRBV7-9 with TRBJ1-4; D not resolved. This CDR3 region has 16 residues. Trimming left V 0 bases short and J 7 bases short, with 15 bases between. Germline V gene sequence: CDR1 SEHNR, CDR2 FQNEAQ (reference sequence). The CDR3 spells CASSLAVPRSSEKLFF. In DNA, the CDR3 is TGTGCCAGCAGCTTAGCGGTTCCGAGGTCGAGTGAAAAACTGTTTTTT.

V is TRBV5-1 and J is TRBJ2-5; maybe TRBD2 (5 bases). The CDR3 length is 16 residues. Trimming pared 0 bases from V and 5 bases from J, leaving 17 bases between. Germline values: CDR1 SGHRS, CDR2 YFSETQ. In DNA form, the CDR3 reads TGCGCCAGCAGCTTGGGGACTTCCTCGACGGGCGAGACCCAGTACTTC. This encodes CASSLGTSSTGETQYF.

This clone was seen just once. For the CDR3, the DNA is TGTGCCAGCAGCATGGACTCAAGCTCCTACAATGAGCAGTTCTTC. This codes for CASSMDSSSYNEQFF. The J gene is TRBJ2-1, the V gene TRBV5-4; TRBD2 is a possible D gene (5 bases). Germline lookup yields CDR1 SGHNT and CDR2 YYREEE (reference sequence). The CDR3 is 15 amino acids. V was cut by 4 bases and J by 0 bases, with 11 bases left in between.

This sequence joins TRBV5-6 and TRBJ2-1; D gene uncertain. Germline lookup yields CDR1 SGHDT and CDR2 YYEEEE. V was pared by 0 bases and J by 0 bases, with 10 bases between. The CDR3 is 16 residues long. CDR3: CASSLEGLPSYNEQFF. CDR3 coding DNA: TGTGCCAGCAGCTTGGAGGGCCTCCCCTCCTACAATGAGCAGTTCTTC.

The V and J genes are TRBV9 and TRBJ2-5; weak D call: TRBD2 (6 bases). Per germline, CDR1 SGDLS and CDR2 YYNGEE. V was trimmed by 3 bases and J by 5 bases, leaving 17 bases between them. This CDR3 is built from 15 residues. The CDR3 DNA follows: TGTGCCAGCAGCGCCCGCGGAGGGAGCTTGGAGACCCAGTACTTC. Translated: CASSARGGSLETQYF.

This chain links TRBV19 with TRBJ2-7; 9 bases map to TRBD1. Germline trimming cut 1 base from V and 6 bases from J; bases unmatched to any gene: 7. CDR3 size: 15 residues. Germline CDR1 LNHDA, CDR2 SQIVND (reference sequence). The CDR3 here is CASSIASGTGIEQYF. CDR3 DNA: TGTGCCAGTAGTATAGCATCCGGGACAGGGATCGAGCAGTACTTC.

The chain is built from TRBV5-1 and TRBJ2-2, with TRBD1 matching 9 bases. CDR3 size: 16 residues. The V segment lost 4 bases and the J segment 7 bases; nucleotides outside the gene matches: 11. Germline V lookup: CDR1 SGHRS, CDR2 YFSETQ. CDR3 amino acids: CASSLPGQGKGGELFF. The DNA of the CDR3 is TGCGCCAGCAGCCTTCCAGGACAGGGGAAAGGCGGGGAGCTGTTTTTT.

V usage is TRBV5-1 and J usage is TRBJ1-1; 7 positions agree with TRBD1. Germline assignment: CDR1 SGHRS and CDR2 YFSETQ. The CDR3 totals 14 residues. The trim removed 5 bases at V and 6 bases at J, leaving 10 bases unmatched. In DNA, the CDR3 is TGCGCCAGCAGTCTTAACAGGGGCAGATCTGAAGCTTTCTTT. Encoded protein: CASSLNRGRSEAFF.

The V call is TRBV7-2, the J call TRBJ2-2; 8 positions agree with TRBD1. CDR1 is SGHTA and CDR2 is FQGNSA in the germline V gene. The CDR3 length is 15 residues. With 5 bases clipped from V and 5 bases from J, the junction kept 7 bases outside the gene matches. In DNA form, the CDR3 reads TGTGCCAGCAGCCTCAGGGGGCTCAGGACCGGGGAGCTGTTTTTT. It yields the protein CASSLRGLRTGELFF.

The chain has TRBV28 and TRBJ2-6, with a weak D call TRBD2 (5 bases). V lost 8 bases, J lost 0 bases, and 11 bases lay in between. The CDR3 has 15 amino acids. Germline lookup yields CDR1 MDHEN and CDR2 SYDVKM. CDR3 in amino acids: CASLPGSSGANVLTF. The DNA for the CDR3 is TGTGCCAGCTTACCTGGGAGCTCTGGGGCCAACGTCCTGACTTTC.

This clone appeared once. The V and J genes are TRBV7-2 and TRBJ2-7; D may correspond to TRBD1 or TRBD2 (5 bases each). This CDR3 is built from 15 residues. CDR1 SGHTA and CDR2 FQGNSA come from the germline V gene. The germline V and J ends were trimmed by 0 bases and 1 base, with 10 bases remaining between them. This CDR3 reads CASSLAGTQSYEQYF. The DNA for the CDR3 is TGTGCCAGCAGCTTAGCAGGGACCCAATCCTACGAGCAGTACTTC.

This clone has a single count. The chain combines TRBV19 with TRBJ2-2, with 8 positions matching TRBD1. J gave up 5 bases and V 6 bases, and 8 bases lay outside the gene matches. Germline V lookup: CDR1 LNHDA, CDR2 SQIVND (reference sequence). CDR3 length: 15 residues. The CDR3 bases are TGTGCCAGTAGCCCGACAGGGGTCGGGACCGGGGAGCTGTTTTTT. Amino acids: CASSPTGVGTGELFF.

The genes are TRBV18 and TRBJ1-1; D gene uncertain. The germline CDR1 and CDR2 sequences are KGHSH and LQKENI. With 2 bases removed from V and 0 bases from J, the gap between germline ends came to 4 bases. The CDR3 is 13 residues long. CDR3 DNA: TGTGCCAGCTCACCAGTCTTGAACACTGAAGCTTTCTTT. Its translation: CASSPVLNTEAFF.

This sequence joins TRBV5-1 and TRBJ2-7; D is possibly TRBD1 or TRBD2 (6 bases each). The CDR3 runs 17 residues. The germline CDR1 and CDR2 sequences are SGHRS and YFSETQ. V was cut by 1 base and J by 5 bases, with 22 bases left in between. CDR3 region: CASSLTRGWGRIHEQYF. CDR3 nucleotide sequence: TGCGCCAGCAGCTTGACCAGGGGCTGGGGGAGGATCCACGAGCAGTACTTC.

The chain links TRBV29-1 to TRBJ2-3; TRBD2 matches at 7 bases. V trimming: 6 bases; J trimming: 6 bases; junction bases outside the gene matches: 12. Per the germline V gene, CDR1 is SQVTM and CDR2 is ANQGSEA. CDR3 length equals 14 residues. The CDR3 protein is CSVPERELSDTQYF. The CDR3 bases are TGCAGCGTACCCGAGCGGGAATTGTCGGATACGCAGTATTTT.

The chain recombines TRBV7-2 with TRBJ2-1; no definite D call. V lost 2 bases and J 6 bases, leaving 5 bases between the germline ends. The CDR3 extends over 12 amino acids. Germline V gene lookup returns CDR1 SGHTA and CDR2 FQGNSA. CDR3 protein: CASSLRFNEQFF. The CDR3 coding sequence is TGTGCCAGCAGCTTAAGGTTCAATGAGCAGTTCTTC. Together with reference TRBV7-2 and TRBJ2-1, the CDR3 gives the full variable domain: GAGVSQSPSNKVTEKGKDVELRCDPISGHTALYWYRQSLGQGLEFLIYFQGNSAPDKSGLPSDRFSAERTGGSVSTLTIQRTQQEDSAVYLCASSLRFNEQFFGPGTRLTVL.

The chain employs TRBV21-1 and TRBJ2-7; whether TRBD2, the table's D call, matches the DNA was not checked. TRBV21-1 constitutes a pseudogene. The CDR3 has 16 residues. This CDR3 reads CASRSPPGEASYEQYF. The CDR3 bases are TGTGCCAGCAGATCTCCCCCCGGAGAGGCATCCTACGAGCAGTACTTC.